What follows is one TCR beta chain and its context. Only in-frame clones appear in the TCRdb table, and some are missing; sequencing was by immunoSEQ multiplex PCR. The table has fewer than 60,000 clones, roughly 88% seen once; the top ten hold 14% to 15%. This entry belongs to a study of blood T cell repertoires in COVID-19. Study details: T cells, B-cell-depleted T cells, or PBMCs provided the cDNA or gDNA that served as material.

CDR1 is LNHDA and CDR2 is SQIVND in the germline V gene (reference sequence). Trimming stripped 1 base from V and 2 bases from J, with 12 bases between. The CDR3 spans 15 residues. The clonotype was recovered from a human donor in a cohort sampled during active COVID-19. The specimen sequenced was peripheral blood. This sequence joins TRBV19 and TRBJ2-7, with D possibly matching TRBD1 (7 bases). The CDR3 nucleotides read TGTGCCAGTAGTATAGGGGGGGACAGTACCTACGAGCAGTACTTC. Translated: CASSIGGDSTYEQYF.